These T cell receptor beta chains were read from a single sample in a study of tissue T cells after allogeneic stem cell transplantation. Here immunoSEQ multiplex PCR was the method, and the copy in TCRdb shows in-frame clones only, minus some. Of 42,000 or so clones listed, 92% are singletons. The input for sequencing was blood, taken before transplantation. These TCRs come from a woman aged 35 to 70 who later had graft-versus-host disease after an allogeneic stem cell transplant. CDR3s include the opening cysteine and the closing phenylalanine or tryptophan. A D gene is named only where the DNA matches it firmly. Expanded clones get a size class; other rows say once, few or many, or leave the size out.

clone size: NA; D gene: NA; CDR3 length: 13; V gene: TRBV11-2; J gene: TRBJ2-6; CDR3 DNA: TGTGCCAGCCGCGAATCTGGGGCCAACGTCCTGACTTTC; CDR3 protein: CASRESGANVLTF
clone size: NA; D gene: TRBD1; CDR3 length: 15; V gene: TRBV5-6; J gene: TRBJ2-7; CDR3 DNA: TGTGCCAGCAGCTCACCGGGACAGGGAACCTACGAGCAGTACTTC; CDR3 protein: CASSSPGQGTYEQYF
clone size: NA; D gene: NA; CDR3 length: 11; V gene: TRBV6-5; J gene: TRBJ2-5; CDR3 DNA: TGTGCCAGCAGTCCCCGTGGGGCCCAGTACTTC; CDR3 protein: CASSPRGAQYF
clone size: NA; D gene: NA; CDR3 length: 17; V gene: TRBV3-1/TRBV3-2; J gene: TRBJ2-5; CDR3 DNA: TGTGCCAGCAGCCACTCACAGGGTAGCCCTTACCAAGAGACCCAGTACTTC; CDR3 protein: CASSHSQGSPYQETQYF
clone size: NA; D gene: TRBD2; CDR3 length: 15; V gene: TRBV7-2; J gene: TRBJ2-1; CDR3 DNA: TGTGCCAGCAGCTTAGTAGCGGGGAGCCACAATGAGCAGTTCTTC; CDR3 protein: CASSLVAGSHNEQFF
clone size: NA; D gene: NA; CDR3 length: 12; V gene: TRBV7-2; J gene: TRBJ1-3; CDR3 DNA: TGTGCCAGCAGCCCGCTAGGAAACACCATATATTTT; CDR3 protein: CASSPLGNTIYF
clone size: NA; D gene: TRBD1; CDR3 length: 18; V gene: TRBV6-8; J gene: TRBJ1-5; CDR3 DNA: TGTGCCAGCGGGCAGGGGACAGGGGCGGTTGGTGGCAATCAGCCCCAGCATTTT; CDR3 protein: CASGQGTGAVGGNQPQHF
clone size: NA; D gene: NA; CDR3 length: 13; V gene: TRBV19; J gene: TRBJ2-7; CDR3 DNA: TGTGCCAGTAGGACACGGGATTCCTACGAGCAGTACTTC; CDR3 protein: CASRTRDSYEQYF
clone size: NA; D gene: NA; CDR3 length: 15; V gene: TRBV7-9; J gene: TRBJ2-5; CDR3 DNA: TGTGCCAGCAGCCCTGTCCCGGACCACGGGGGGACCCAGTACTTC; CDR3 protein: CASSPVPDHGGTQYF
clone size: NA; D gene: TRBD2; CDR3 length: 17; V gene: TRBV5-5; J gene: TRBJ2-7; CDR3 DNA: TGTGCCAGCAGCTTGGGTCTAGCGGGTTTCAGCTCCTACGAGCAGTACTTC; CDR3 protein: CASSLGLAGFSSYEQYF
clone size: NA; D gene: NA; CDR3 length: 17; V gene: TRBV15; J gene: TRBJ2-1; CDR3 DNA: TGTGCCACCAGCAGAGAGGGCGGGCTCCCTAGTTGGTATGAGCAGTTCTTC; CDR3 protein: CATSREGGLPSWYEQFF
clone size: NA; D gene: TRBD2; CDR3 length: 15; V gene: TRBV7-9; J gene: TRBJ2-3; CDR3 DNA: TGTGCCAGCAGCTTAGTACTAGCGGGGGCAGATACGCAGTATTTT; CDR3 protein: CASSLVLAGADTQYF
clone size: NA; D gene: NA; CDR3 length: 13; V gene: TRBV19; J gene: TRBJ1-1; CDR3 DNA: TGTGCCAGTAGTAGCCTAAGGGCTGGTGAAGCTTTCTTT; CDR3 protein: CASSSLRAGEAFF
clone size: NA; D gene: NA; CDR3 length: 14; V gene: TRBV6-6; J gene: TRBJ1-5; CDR3 DNA: TGTGCCAGCAGTTACGGGGGGCGGGGACAGCCCCAGCATTTT; CDR3 protein: CASSYGGRGQPQHF
clone size: once; D gene: NA; CDR3 length: 15; V gene: TRBV15; J gene: TRBJ2-1; CDR3 DNA: TGTGCCACCTTGAGCGGCAGGGAGCTACGCAATGAGCAGTTCTTC; CDR3 protein: CATLSGRELRNEQFF
clone size: few; D gene: NA; CDR3 length: 14; V gene: TRBV7-9; J gene: TRBJ1-3; CDR3 DNA: TGTGCCAGCAGCTTATTGTTCTCTGGAAACACCATATATTTT; CDR3 protein: CASSLLFSGNTIYF
clone size: NA; D gene: NA; CDR3 length: 15; V gene: TRBV7-9; J gene: TRBJ2-1; CDR3 DNA: TGTGCCAGCAGCGTAGGGGCGTCCGGTAACAATGAGCAGTTCTTC; CDR3 protein: CASSVGASGNNEQFF
clone size: NA; D gene: NA; CDR3 length: 15; V gene: TRBV9; J gene: TRBJ2-7; CDR3 DNA: TGTGCCAGCAGCGGGGGGAGGACCAGCTCCTACGAGCAGTACTTC; CDR3 protein: CASSGGRTSSYEQYF
clone size: NA; D gene: NA; CDR3 length: 13; V gene: TRBV15; J gene: TRBJ1-5; CDR3 DNA: TGTGCCACCAGCGCCCGTAAGGATCAGCCCCAGCATTTT; CDR3 protein: CATSARKDQPQHF
clone size: NA; D gene: TRBD1; CDR3 length: 18; V gene: TRBV24-1; J gene: TRBJ1-1; CDR3 DNA: TGTGCCACCAGTGAAAAACGGGACAGGGGGCAGGTGAACACTGAAGCTTTCTTT; CDR3 protein: CATSEKRDRGQVNTEAFF
clone size: NA; D gene: TRBD1; CDR3 length: 15; V gene: TRBV6-5; J gene: TRBJ2-5; CDR3 DNA: TGTGCCAGCAGTCTGGGACAGGGCCGGGGGGAGACCCAGTACTTC; CDR3 protein: CASSLGQGRGETQYF
clone size: NA; D gene: NA; CDR3 length: 15; V gene: TRBV6-6; J gene: TRBJ2-3; CDR3 DNA: TGTGCCAGCAGTTACTCCGGAAAGAACACAGATACGCAGTATTTT; CDR3 protein: CASSYSGKNTDTQYF
clone size: NA; D gene: TRBD2; CDR3 length: 16; V gene: TRBV18; J gene: TRBJ2-3; CDR3 DNA: TGTGCCAGCTCACCTCGCCGGACTAGCGGCACAGATACGCAGTATTTT; CDR3 protein: CASSPRRTSGTDTQYF
clone size: NA; D gene: NA; CDR3 length: 13; V gene: TRBV7-6; J gene: TRBJ2-2; CDR3 DNA: TGTGCCAGCAGCCCCCTAGGGTTCGGGGAGCTGTTTTTT; CDR3 protein: CASSPLGFGELFF
clone size: NA; D gene: NA; CDR3 length: 15; V gene: TRBV7-9; J gene: TRBJ1-5; CDR3 DNA: TGTGCCAGCAGCTTATTTCAGGGAAGCAATCAGCCCCAGCATTTT; CDR3 protein: CASSLFQGSNQPQHF
clone size: NA; D gene: NA; CDR3 length: 14; V gene: TRBV3-1/TRBV3-2; J gene: TRBJ2-5; CDR3 DNA: TGTGCCAGCAGCCAAGCGGGCTGGCAAGAGACCCAGTACTTC; CDR3 protein: CASSQAGWQETQYF
clone size: NA; D gene: NA; CDR3 length: 18; V gene: TRBV4-3; J gene: TRBJ2-3; CDR3 DNA: TGCGCCAGCAGCCAAGAGGCCCCGGTGAACTACCAAACAGATACGCAGTATTTT; CDR3 protein: CASSQEAPVNYQTDTQYF
clone size: NA; D gene: NA; CDR3 length: 14; V gene: TRBV5-1; J gene: TRBJ2-3; CDR3 DNA: TGCGCCAGCAGCTTGGGGGAGTTCACAGATACGCAGTATTTT; CDR3 protein: CASSLGEFTDTQYF
clone size: few; D gene: NA; CDR3 length: 13; V gene: TRBV29-1; J gene: TRBJ1-3; CDR3 DNA: TGCAGCGTCATACAGGGTACTGGAAACACCATATATTTT; CDR3 protein: CSVIQGTGNTIYF
clone size: NA; D gene: TRBD1; CDR3 length: 15; V gene: TRBV27; J gene: TRBJ2-7; CDR3 DNA: TGTGCCAGCAGTTCGGGACAGAGTTCGCTCTACGAGCAGTACTTC; CDR3 protein: CASSSGQSSLYEQYF
clone size: NA; D gene: NA; CDR3 length: 13; V gene: TRBV12-3/TRBV12-4; J gene: TRBJ2-5; CDR3 DNA: TGTGCCAGCAGTCAAATTCACCATCTCCCCCAGTACTTC; CDR3 protein: CASSQIHHLPQYF
clone size: NA; D gene: NA; CDR3 length: 16; V gene: TRBV7-8; J gene: TRBJ1-6; CDR3 DNA: TGTGCCAGCACCTCTGCCGTAGGCTCCTATAATTCACCCCTCCACTTT; CDR3 protein: CASTSAVGSYNSPLHF
clone size: once; D gene: TRBD1; CDR3 length: 13; V gene: TRBV11-2; J gene: TRBJ1-1; CDR3 DNA: TGTGCCAGCAGCCGCGAACAGGGGCCTGAAGCTTTCTTT; CDR3 protein: CASSREQGPEAFF
clone size: NA; D gene: TRBD1; CDR3 length: 16; V gene: TRBV5-4; J gene: TRBJ1-3; CDR3 DNA: TGTGCCAGCAGCACTCGACTGGGGACAGGCGGAAACACCATATATTTT; CDR3 protein: CASSTRLGTGGNTIYF
clone size: NA; D gene: NA; CDR3 length: 14; V gene: TRBV18; J gene: TRBJ2-6; CDR3 DNA: TGTGCCAGCTCACCGGGTTCTGGGGCCAACGTCCTGACTTTC; CDR3 protein: CASSPGSGANVLTF
clone size: NA; D gene: TRBD1; CDR3 length: 16; V gene: TRBV5-1; J gene: TRBJ1-4; CDR3 DNA: TGCGCCAGCAGCTTGAATGGACAGGCAACTAATGAAAAACTGTTTTTT; CDR3 protein: CASSLNGQATNEKLFF
clone size: NA; D gene: TRBD2; CDR3 length: 17; V gene: TRBV6-1; J gene: TRBJ2-1; CDR3 DNA: TGTGCCAGCAGTGCCCCCCTGAAGACTAGCGGGAAAGATGAGCAGTTCTTC; CDR3 protein: CASSAPLKTSGKDEQFF
clone size: NA; D gene: TRBD2; CDR3 length: 17; V gene: TRBV7-2; J gene: TRBJ2-5; CDR3 DNA: TGTGCCAGCAGCCCACCAGGACTAGCGGGAGGTACAGAGACCCAGTACTTC; CDR3 protein: CASSPPGLAGGTETQYF
clone size: NA; D gene: TRBD2; CDR3 length: 12; V gene: TRBV29-1; J gene: TRBJ2-7; CDR3 DNA: TGCAGCGTTGATCCGGGGGACTATGAGCAGTACTTC; CDR3 protein: CSVDPGDYEQYF
clone size: NA; D gene: NA; CDR3 length: 13; V gene: TRBV25-1; J gene: TRBJ2-7; CDR3 DNA: TGTGCCAGCAGTGAATCGCAGACTTACGAGCAGTACTTC; CDR3 protein: CASSESQTYEQYF